These T cell receptor beta chains were read from a single sample in a study of ipilimumab plus nivolumab after autologous stem cell transplantation. The method was immunoSEQ multiplex PCR; TCRdb's version includes in-frame clones alone and lacks a portion of them. The repertoire includes tens of thousands of clones, over 80% of them detected once, and roughly 2% sits in the top ten. The specimen was PBMCs, collected in a trial of ipilimumab plus nivolumab as post-transplant consolidation. The receptors derive from a male donor with diffuse large B-cell lymphoma. Both conserved end residues are part of each CDR3. A D gene is named only where the DNA matches it firmly. The listing skips clone size in some rows; elsewhere it reads once, few, many or a size class.

J gene	V gene	D gene	clone size	CDR3 protein	CDR3 DNA
TRBJ2-3	TRBV5-5	TRBD1	.	CASSRQGGTDTQYF	TGTGCCAGCAGCCGACAGGGAGGCACAGATACGCAGTATTTT
TRBJ2-7	TRBV11-1	.	.	CASSWSHGDSYEQYF	TGTGCCAGCAGCTGGTCTCACGGGGACTCCTACGAGCAGTACTTC
TRBJ1-2	TRBV21-1	.	.	CASSPVCGYTF	TGTGCCAGCAGCCCCGTGTGCGGCTACACCTTC
TRBJ1-4	TRBV5-6	.	.	CASSGGLTRNEKLFF	TGTGCCAGCAGCGGCGGGCTTACCCGTAATGAAAAACTGTTTTTT
TRBJ2-5	TRBV7-2	.	.	CASSLAATQYF	TGTGCCAGCAGCTTAGCGGCGACCCAGTACTTC
TRBJ2-1	TRBV6-1	.	.	CASSEDRQSYNEQFF	TGTGCCAGCAGTGAAGATAGGCAGTCCTACAATGAGCAGTTCTTC
TRBJ2-2	TRBV4-2	.	.	CASSQGQGGSGELFF	TGTGCCAGCAGCCAGGGCCAGGGTGGGTCCGGGGAGCTGTTTTTT
TRBJ2-7	TRBV4-3	TRBD1	.	CASSQGTGSSYEQYF	TGCGCCAGCAGCCAAGGGACAGGGAGCTCCTACGAGCAGTACTTC
TRBJ1-2	TRBV11-1	.	.	CASSPDGGPYGYTF	TGTGCCAGCAGCCCCGACGGGGGGCCTTATGGCTACACCTTC
TRBJ2-5	TRBV6-1	.	.	CASRKGGAETQYF	TGTGCCAGCAGGAAGGGGGGCGCGGAGACCCAGTACTTC
TRBJ2-4	TRBV6-5	TRBD2	.	CASSQSGVAKNIQYF	TGTGCCAGCAGTCAAAGCGGGGTGGCCAAAAACATTCAGTACTTC
TRBJ1-1	TRBV19	.	.	CASRGGTVNTEAFF	TGTGCCAGTAGAGGCGGGACGGTGAACACTGAAGCTTTCTTT
TRBJ1-1	TRBV6-5	.	.	CASSYDGDTEAFF	TGTGCCAGCAGTTACGATGGTGACACTGAAGCTTTCTTT
TRBJ1-3	TRBV9	.	.	CASSPGGDSGNTIYF	TGTGCCAGCAGCCCCGGGGGAGATTCTGGAAACACCATATATTTT
TRBJ1-5	TRBV6-1	.	.	CASSDSNYQPQHF	TGTGCCAGCAGTGACAGTAACTATCAGCCCCAGCATTTT
TRBJ2-7	TRBV9	TRBD1	.	CASSARQGFSYEQYF	TGTGCCAGCAGCGCAAGACAGGGATTCTCCTACGAGCAGTACTTC
TRBJ2-3	TRBV5-1	TRBD1	.	CASRKQGAQDTQYF	TGCGCCAGCAGGAAACAGGGGGCTCAAGATACGCAGTATTTT
TRBJ2-5	TRBV7-2	.	.	CASSSSRDTRQETQYF	TGTGCCAGCAGCTCCAGCCGGGACACACGACAAGAGACCCAGTACTTC
TRBJ2-7	TRBV2	TRBD1	.	CASSLVGQGEGEQYF	TGTGCCAGCAGTTTGGTAGGACAGGGGGAGGGCGAGCAGTACTTC
TRBJ2-6	TRBV19	.	.	CASQQFSGANVLTF	TGTGCCAGCCAGCAGTTCTCTGGGGCCAACGTCCTGACTTTC
TRBJ2-1	TRBV6-1	.	.	CASSAGGLNEQFF	TGTGCCAGCAGTGCGGGGGGCTTAAATGAGCAGTTCTTC
TRBJ2-3	TRBV4-3	.	.	CASSQDGLASTDTQYF	TGCGCCAGCAGCCAAGATGGGCTGGCCAGCACAGATACGCAGTATTTT
TRBJ2-5	TRBV7-9	.	.	CASSLSDKRETQYF	TGTGCCAGCAGCTTAAGTGACAAGAGAGAGACCCAGTACTTC
TRBJ2-5	TRBV7-6	TRBD1	.	CASSPGNRGETQYF	TGTGCCAGCAGCCCAGGGAACAGGGGGGAGACCCAGTACTTC
TRBJ1-5	TRBV27	.	.	CASSFRPDTSNQPQHF	TGTGCCAGCAGTTTTCGACCCGACACCAGCAATCAGCCCCAGCATTTT
TRBJ1-1	TRBV6-6	.	.	CAARGNTEAFF	TGTGCCGCCCGGGGGAACACTGAAGCTTTCTTT
TRBJ2-5	TRBV27	.	.	CASSFRGGGHDQYQETQYF	TGTGCCAGCAGTTTCCGAGGAGGGGGACATGACCAGTACCAAGAGACCCAGTACTTC
TRBJ2-2	TRBV6-5	TRBD2	.	CASRNQRGGLGELFF	TGTGCCAGCAGAAACCAGCGGGGGGGCCTCGGGGAGCTGTTTTTT
TRBJ1-1	TRBV18	.	.	CASSRGRDTEAFF	TGTGCCAGCTCACGGGGACGGGACACTGAAGCTTTCTTT
TRBJ2-3	TRBV6-4	.	few	CASRIEDTDTQYF	TGTGCCAGCAGAATAGAGGACACAGATACGCAGTATTTT
TRBJ2-1	TRBV9	TRBD2	.	CASSPRTGLAGGHGEQFF	TGTGCCAGCAGCCCGCGAACGGGACTAGCGGGGGGGCACGGTGAGCAGTTCTTC